The 19 T cell receptor beta chains below come from one sample, sequenced in a study of vaccination and CD4 T cells after COVID-19. Time point specified: late sampling 161 to 241 days after vaccination in a few convalescent patients. Treatment here: roughly nine-day PBMC culture with coronavirus spike peptide pools or control peptides (ViraFEST assay). No antigen has been identified for these receptors. At the Johns Hopkins FTIC core, DNA taken from cultured CD4+ T cells was sequenced by way of the Oncomine TCR Beta short-read assay. MiXCR, applied by TCRdb to the PCR reads, yields one record per CDR3 protein. The profile shows under 20,000 distinct CDR3 sequences, around 43% of them singletons. The sequenced sample was CD4+ T cells from blood, cultured in vitro, obtained about 7 months after SARS-CoV-2 vaccination. Receptors were obtained from a human donor who had recovered from COVID-19.

The chain combines TRBV7-9 with TRBJ2-5; the D is unclear. Between the trimmed V and J ends, which lost 3 bases and 5 bases, there was a span of 10 bases. Per germline, CDR1 SEHNR and CDR2 FQNEAQ (reference sequence). The CDR3 sequence is 13 residues long. For the CDR3, the DNA is TGTGCCAGCAGCTTGAGGCTAGGGGAGACCCAGTACTTC. Residues: CASSLRLGETQYF.

The V gene is TRBV20-1, the J gene TRBJ2-4, with 9 positions matching TRBD2. J lost 8 bases, V lost 5 bases, and 10 bases had no gene match. Germline-derived CDR1 and CDR2 are DFQATT and SNEGSKA (reference sequence). This CDR3 region has 14 residues. The CDR3 loop is CSAPSSGDWYIQYF. The CDR3 DNA reads TGCAGTGCTCCTTCTAGCGGGGACTGGTACATTCAGTACTTC.

The chain couples TRBV7-8 to TRBJ1-1; no firm D call. Germline V gives CDR1 SGHVS, CDR2 FQNEAQ. V was cut by 3 bases and J by 2 bases, with 4 bases left in between. The CDR3 length is 12 residues. This CDR3 is CASSFLNTEAFF. CDR3 bases: TGTGCCAGCAGCTTCCTCAACACTGAAGCTTTCTTT.

The chain uses TRBV4-1 and TRBJ2-5; perhaps TRBD1 as D (5 bases). The V end lost 1 base, the J end lost 2 bases, and 8 bases lay between the germline ends. This CDR3 comprises 14 residues. The germline V gene encodes CDR1 MGHRA and CDR2 YSYEKL. This CDR3 is CASSQVQAQETQYF. Here the CDR3 DNA reads TGCGCCAGCAGCCAAGTACAGGCTCAAGAGACCCAGTACTTC.

The V gene is TRBV24-1, the J gene TRBJ2-1; D might be TRBD1 or TRBD2, each matching 6 bases. The CDR3 totals 14 residues. Trimming took off 7 bases at V and 3 bases at J, with 12 bases between the two ends. Germline assignment: CDR1 KGHDR and CDR2 SFDVKD. CDR3 protein: CATRGGTFYNEQFF. The CDR3 coding sequence is TGTGCCACCAGAGGGGGGACATTCTACAATGAGCAGTTCTTC.

This chain connects TRBV19 to TRBJ1-5, with D possibly being TRBD1 (6 bases). Germline V lookup: CDR1 LNHDA, CDR2 SQIVND (reference sequence). Trimming cost V 6 bases and J 5 bases, with 11 bases left between them. The CDR3 contains 13 residues. CDR3 loop: CASSGQFDQPQHF. The CDR3 region has the DNA TGTGCCAGTAGCGGACAGTTCGATCAGCCCCAGCATTTT. Full variable domain (outside the CDR3, taken from reference TRBV19 and TRBJ1-5): DGGITQSPKYLFRKEGQNVTLSCEQNLNHDAMYWYRQDPGQGLRLIYYSQIVNDFQKGDIAEGYSVSREKKESFPLTVTSAQKNPTAFYLCASSGQFDQPQHFGDGTRLSIL.

This rearrangement joins TRBV24-1 to TRBJ1-2; D unresolved. This CDR3 has 14 residues. V was cut by 4 bases and J by 2 bases, with 10 bases left in between. The V gene's germline CDR1 is KGHDR and CDR2 SFDVKD. CDR3 amino acids: CATSDPGANYGYTF. The CDR3 nucleotides are TGTGCCACCAGTGACCCGGGCGCCAACTATGGCTACACCTTC.

The chain is built from TRBV7-3 and TRBJ1-1; D not resolved. The CDR3 covers 13 residues. V was cut by 5 bases and J by 2 bases, with 9 bases left in between. From germline, CDR1 is SGHTA and CDR2 FQGTGA. Here the CDR3 reads CASSATVNTEAFF. The CDR3 coding sequence is TGTGCCAGCAGCGCGACTGTTAACACTGAAGCTTTCTTT.

The V and J genes are TRBV7-9 and TRBJ2-7; D not certain. This CDR3 contains 14 residues. Germline CDR1 SEHNR, CDR2 FQNEAQ (reference sequence). V was cut by 3 bases and J by 5 bases, with 14 bases left in between. This CDR3 reads CASSLTDPPHEQYF. CDR3 sequence (DNA): TGTGCCAGCAGCTTGACTGACCCGCCCCACGAGCAGTACTTC.

The V gene is TRBV7-9, the J gene TRBJ1-2, with unresolved D. The V gene lost 7 bases and the J gene lost 2 bases, with 11 bases spanning the gap. The CDR3 has 13 residues. Germline V gene sequence: CDR1 SEHNR, CDR2 FQNEAQ (reference sequence). CDR3 amino acids: CASNDYDNYGYTF. CDR3 nucleotides: TGTGCCAGCAACGATTATGACAACTATGGCTACACCTTC.

This sequence joins TRBV5-8 and TRBJ2-7; 7 bases match TRBD2. The V and J ends lost 1 base and 3 bases, in that order; junction bases with no gene match: 7. The germline CDR1 and CDR2 sequences are SGHTS and YDEGEE. The CDR3 totals 15 residues. CDR3 sequence reads: CASSLWASGYYEQYF. The CDR3, as DNA: TGTGCCAGCAGCTTGTGGGCTAGCGGTTACTACGAGCAGTACTTC.

This clonotype has just one count. The chain couples TRBV27 to TRBJ2-7; 10 positions match TRBD1. Looked up from germline, CDR1 is MNHEY and CDR2 is SMNVEV (reference sequence). The CDR3 is 15 residues long. V gave up 4 bases and J gave up 3 bases; unmatched junction bases: 6. CDR3 coding DNA: TGTGCCAGCAGTTCACGACAGGGGGCCGTCTACGAGCAGTACTTC. It encodes CASSSRQGAVYEQYF.

This clonotype came up a few times. The J gene is TRBJ1-5, the V gene TRBV27; no definite D call. This CDR3 comprises 15 residues. Germline CDR1 MNHEY, CDR2 SMNVEV (reference sequence). The V gene lost 6 bases and the J gene lost 1 base, with 13 bases spanning the gap. CDR3 coding DNA: TGTGCCAGCAGGAAATTGGCCGGAAGCAATCAGCCCCAGCATTTT. Translating gives CASRKLAGSNQPQHF.

The chain joins TRBV20-1 to TRBJ2-2, with 9 bases identical to TRBD2. V was clipped by 5 bases and J by 5 bases; unmatched bases: 6. CDR3 size: 14 residues. Germline CDR1 DFQATT, CDR2 SNEGSKA (reference sequence). Written as DNA, the CDR3 is TGCAGTGCTTTAGCGGGAGAGGGTACCGGGGAGCTGTTTTTT. Its translation is CSALAGEGTGELFF.

This clonotype showed up just a few times. The CDR3 sequence: CSARIGPRQYF. CDR3 in DNA: TGCAGTGCTAGAATCGGGCCGAGGCAGTACTTC. The rearrangement uses TRBV20-1 and TRBJ2-7; no clear D. V shed 2 bases and J shed 9 bases, with 11 bases lying between them. CDR3 length: 11 amino acids. Per the germline V gene, CDR1 is DFQATT and CDR2 is SNEGSKA (reference sequence).

There are a few counts of this clonotype. Written as DNA, the CDR3 is TGCAGTGCTACAGGGGTCTATGGCTACACCTTC. It encodes CSATGVYGYTF. This chain uses TRBV20-1 with TRBJ1-2, with D possibly matching TRBD1 (6 bases). CDR1 and CDR2 from the germline V gene are DFQATT and SNEGSKA (reference sequence). V was trimmed by 4 bases and J by 4 bases, leaving 7 bases between them. The CDR3 runs 11 residues.

This clonotype is a singleton in its sample. The chain recombines TRBV5-4 with TRBJ2-5; D remains unclear. The CDR3 spans 13 residues. The germline V gene has CDR1 SGHNT and CDR2 YYREEE (reference sequence). The V gene lost 1 base and the J gene lost 3 bases, with 7 bases spanning the gap. The CDR3 region has the DNA TGTGCCAGCAGCTTGCCAGGAGAAGAGACCCAGTACTTC. Its protein product is CASSLPGEETQYF.

The rearrangement uses TRBV19 and TRBJ2-2; 8 bases match TRBD2. After removal of 10 bases from V and 4 bases from J, the junction contained 11 bases not matched to a gene. Germline CDR1 reads LNHDA; CDR2 reads SQIVND (reference sequence). This CDR3 has 15 residues. The CDR3 nucleotides are TGTGCCAACCACGCGGGAGCGGGAGTCACCGGGGAGCTGTTTTTT. This gives the protein CANHAGAGVTGELFF.

This clonotype was picked up a small number of times. The chain joins TRBV7-2 to TRBJ2-2; TRBD1 is a possible D gene (5 bases). This CDR3 has 14 amino acids. The germline V and J ends were trimmed by 5 bases and 2 bases, with 9 bases remaining between them. The germline CDR1 and CDR2 sequences are SGHTA and FQGNSA. CDR3 coding DNA: TGTGCCAGCAGCCTCGGACAAAACACCGGGGAGCTGTTTTTT. Translated, it gives CASSLGQNTGELFF.